This record concerns one TCR beta chain sequence. The antigen is not known. A universal primer site and UMIs were added as TCR cDNA was made by 5'RACE template switching. MiXCR was run by TCRdb on the 5' RACE reads, yielding one entry per CDR3 protein. Of under 500,000 distinct CDR3 sequences in the sample, roughly a sixth were seen once. These data originate in a study of T cells after yellow fever vaccination. Study outcomes and limitations: A faster peak, day 5 versus 15, was reached by the weaker secondary response. Reappearance after the booster was observed for most primary-vaccination clones (around 96% CD4, roughly 90% CD8).

Looked up from germline, CDR1 is SGHDT and CDR2 is YYEEEE. The CDR3 is made up of 15 amino acids. V was clipped by 2 bases and J by 3 bases, with 14 bases between them. The gene calls are TRBV5-6 and TRBJ2-5; D is possibly TRBD2 (5 bases). Sequences were derived from PBMCs, sampled before the yellow fever booster vaccination. The receptor's source is a man younger than 30 who received the YFV17D yellow fever vaccine. CDR3 coding DNA: TGTGCCAGCAGCTTCGCCGGGGTCGGGGAAGAGACCCAGTACTTC. This gives the protein CASSFAGVGEETQYF.